The 12 T cell receptor delta chains reported below all come from one sample, sequenced in a study of gamma-delta chains in newborns, infants, children. TCRdb called clones from the reads again using CATT. The sample lists approximately 12,000 delta-chain clones; approximately 9% were seen once. The sequenced material came from blood. Every receptor here comes from a child who was a newborn, infant or young child, either healthy, febrile or measles-vaccinated (not recorded which).

This clone showed up just a few times. This same CDR3 is encoded by further DNA sequences in the sample. The rearrangement links TRDV2 to TRDJ1, with TRDD3 matching 12 bases. The CDR3 length is 14 residues. Germline V lookup: CDR1 GEAIGNYY, CDR2 EKD. J gave up 8 bases and V 1 base, and 4 bases lay outside the gene matches. The CDR3 spells CACDTLGDTGKLIF. The CDR3 nucleotides read TGTGCCTGTGACACTCTGGGGGATACGGGGAAACTCATCTTT.

This chain connects TRDV2 to TRDJ1; 9 nucleotides match TRDD3. V lost 0 bases and J lost 10; bases outside the gene matches: 26. Germline lookup yields CDR1 GEAIGNYY and CDR2 EKD. This CDR3 has 20 amino acids. The CDR3 sequence: CACDTVATSHTGGHAAGLIF. In nucleotides, the CDR3 is TGTGCCTGTGACACCGTAGCTACGTCCCATACTGGGGGACACGCGGCGGGACTCATCTTT.

The called J gene is TRDJ3, whereas the V gene has no call; no DNA check was done on the table's D call, TRDD3. This CDR3 region has 20 residues. The CDR3 region has the DNA TGTGCCTGTGACCTCGTACTGGGGGATACGGTCTCCTGGGACACCCGACAGGTGTTTTTC. Amino acid sequence: CACDLVLGDTVSWDTRQVFF.

This clone came up a few times. The chain has TRDV2 and TRDJ1; 8 bases map to TRDD3. The junction had 18 bases not matched to a gene; V was cut back by 0 bases and J by 4 bases. From germline, CDR1 is GEAIGNYY and CDR2 EKD. The CDR3 is 19 residues long. In DNA, the CDR3 is TGTGCCTGTGACACCGTGGGGGTACTGGGGGCCCCGAGGATCGATAAACTCATCTTT. Its translation: CACDTVGVLGAPRIDKLIF.

In its sample, this clone was seen a few times. The chain uses TRDV2 and TRDJ2; a weak D match, TRDD3 (5 bases). Trimming removed 0 bases at V and 0 bases at J, with 7 bases between. This CDR3 region has 15 residues. The V gene's germline CDR1 is GEAIGNYY and CDR2 EKD. The CDR3 is CACDTVGSLTAQLFF. The CDR3, as DNA: TGTGCCTGTGACACCGTGGGGTCTTTGACAGCACAACTCTTCTTT.

There are a few counts of this clone. This chain connects TRDV2 to TRDJ1, with D possibly matching TRDD3 (6 bases). This CDR3 is built from 19 residues. Germline assignment: CDR1 GEAIGNYY and CDR2 EKD. Trimming cost V 1 base and J 0 bases, with 23 bases left between them. Written as DNA, the CDR3 is TGTGCCTGTGACACGGTACTCTTTGGTGGGGGTCACAACACCGATAAACTCATCTTT. Amino acids: CACDTVLFGGGHNTDKLIF.

Only a few counts were recorded for this clone. V gene TRDV2 combines with J gene TRDJ1, with 11 nucleotides matching TRDD3. Germline V CDR1 and CDR2: GEAIGNYY, EKD. J was trimmed by 4 bases and V by 3 bases; bases with no gene match: 12. There are 17 residues in the CDR3. CDR3 coding DNA: TGTGCCTGTGACGCTCTTACTGGGGGATATTACGGCGATAAACTCATCTTT. Translating gives CACDALTGGYYGDKLIF.

This clone was counted a few times. This chain connects TRDV2 to TRDJ3; 13 bases map to TRDD3. Germline trimming cut 3 bases from V and 2 bases from J; bases unmatched to any gene: 6. CDR1 is GEAIGNYY and CDR2 is EKD in the germline V gene. This CDR3 region has 19 residues. The CDR3 region has the DNA TGTGCCTGTGACGGTGTACTGGGGGATACGGCCTGGGACACCCGACAGATGTTTTTC. Its protein product is CACDGVLGDTAWDTRQMFF.

This clone has only a few counts. The chain employs TRDV2 and TRDJ3; tentative D call: TRDD3 (6 bases). Germline assignment: CDR1 GEAIGNYY and CDR2 EKD. This CDR3 contains 19 residues. V gave up 0 bases and J gave up 0 bases, with 14 bases separating them. In nucleotides, the CDR3 is TGTGCCTGTGACACCTTGGGGGCCGCGAGCTCCTGGGACACCCGACAGATGTTTTTC. This encodes CACDTLGAASSWDTRQMFF.

As for this clone: Other DNA sequences of this sample code for an identical CDR3. The chain links TRDV2 to TRDJ1, with 9 bases fitting TRDD3. J gave up 0 bases and V 4 bases, and 8 bases lay outside the gene matches. This CDR3 is 16 amino acids long. Germline lookup yields CDR1 GEAIGNYY and CDR2 EKD. The CDR3 loop is CACEGMGDRDTDKLIF. The DNA for the CDR3 is TGTGCCTGTGAAGGAATGGGGGATAGGGACACCGATAAACTCATCTTT.

The chain combines TRDV2 with TRDJ1; 8 bases are shared with TRDD3. Germline loops: CDR1 GEAIGNYY, CDR2 EKD. V was pared by 3 bases and J by 4 bases, with 6 bases of the junction left unmatched. The CDR3 has 14 amino acids. The CDR3 reads CACDLLGGIDKLIF. The CDR3 DNA is TGTGCCTGTGACCTACTGGGGGGGATCGATAAACTCATCTTT.

In this sample, this clone turned up a few times. The CDR3 sequence is CACDALTGGHNAELIF. CDR3 sequence (DNA): TGTGCCTGTGACGCATTAACTGGGGGACATAATGCCGAACTCATCTTT. The gene calls are TRDV2 and TRDJ1; TRDD3 matches 9 bases. The J segment lost 9 bases and the V segment lost 3 bases, leaving 16 bases of the junction unmatched. The germline gives CDR1 GEAIGNYY, CDR2 EKD. This CDR3 region has 16 residues.